This TCR beta chain was sequenced during a study of T cell responses to AZD1222 COVID-19 vaccine. Looking at the study overall: Second doses were pooled across both intervals (about 4 or about 12 weeks).

Trimming shortened V by 6 bases and J by 5 bases, and 13 bases separated the two germline ends. Germline-derived CDR1 and CDR2 are MNHNY and SVGAGI (reference sequence). CDR3 length: 13 amino acids. Assay used: immunoSEQ multiplex PCR; TCRdb lists only in-frame clones, some missing. Among fewer than 95,000 clones, 80% to 90% were seen once, and the ten largest hold about 31%. The TCR sequence derives from an adult in good health. This sample comprised peripheral blood, obtained on day 0 of AZD1222 vaccination. The V gene is TRBV6-6, the J gene TRBJ2-5; D is perhaps TRBD1 or TRBD2 (5 bases each). The CDR3 here is CASRRGEGETQYF. The CDR3 bases are TGTGCCAGCAGGAGAGGGGAAGGGGAGACCCAGTACTTC.